Detailed here is one T cell receptor beta chain. Antigen unknown. This entry belongs to a study of T cell responses to AZD1222 COVID-19 vaccine. General study points: Seropositive AZD1222 recipients at baseline numbered only 5 to 7. Clonal diversity was possibly underestimated; the donors were predominantly white British and more often female. Reportedly, nearly half of unique spike TCRs recognized epitopes outside B.1.351/B.1.1.7 mutations. CD4 TCRs associated with vaccination spanned spike, dominating at 160-218 and 743-854.

The CDR3 has 17 amino acids. Germline-derived CDR1 and CDR2 are SGHVS and FNYEAQ. After removal of 1 base from V and 5 bases from J, the junction contained 7 bases not matched to a gene. Only in-frame clones appear in the TCRdb table, and some are missing; sequencing was by immunoSEQ multiplex PCR. The sample carries around 140,000 clones, 80% to 95% recorded once. The chain carries TRBV7-6 and TRBJ1-6; 8 bases line up with TRBD1. This specimen was peripheral blood, taken 28 days after the second AZD1222 dose. The sequence derives from an adult who received the AZD1222 COVID-19 vaccine. CDR3 region: CASSLVPRGPHNSPLHF. CDR3 DNA: TGTGCCAGCAGCTTAGTTCCCAGGGGGCCCCATAATTCACCCCTCCACTTT.